This entry concerns a single TCR beta chain. The data originate from a study of blood T cell repertoires in COVID-19. Original handling: Estimates of nucleated cell counts were drawn from the amplification of reference gene primers. The assay was immunoSEQ multiplex PCR, and TCRdb's table has in-frame clones only and misses some. From that table come the V and J calls and clone size; the DNA was used to work out D and trimming. The data contain some 97,000 clones, approximately 86% of them seen just once; the ten biggest clones take up less than 3%. Participant-given clinical history determined each cohort assignment. Among Cohort 3 donors, those recovered had two negative PCRs, clearance, or symptom resolution. The TCR sequence derives from a woman in her 50s who had recovered from COVID-19. The sequenced sample was PBMCs or T cells enriched from blood (not recorded which).

The CDR3 nucleotides read TGTGCCAGCAGCTTGGGTTGGGGGCAAGACACCGGGGAGCTGTTTTTT. It yields the protein CASSLGWGQDTGELFF. V usage is TRBV5-5 and J usage is TRBJ2-2; tentatively, D is TRBD1 (6 bases). Trimming took off 0 bases at V and 3 bases at J, with 12 bases between the two ends. Germline loops: CDR1 SGHKS, CDR2 YYEKEE (reference sequence). The CDR3 loop spans 16 amino acids.